These 13 T cell receptor beta chains were sequenced from one sample in a study of OX40 agonist ivuxolimab in advanced cancers. Generated by immunoSEQ multiplex PCR, the TCRdb table keeps only in-frame clones and is missing some. The sample has more than 50,000 clones, roughly 84% seen once; the top ten hold roughly 2.3%. The input for sequencing was CD4+ or CD8+ T cells sorted from blood, taken in a trial of the OX40 agonist ivuxolimab. The receptor source for this set is an adult with an advanced solid tumor such as melanoma, head and neck, liver or kidney cancer.

V usage is TRBV6-4 and J usage is TRBJ2-3, with 12 bases lining up with TRBD2. CDR3 length: 15 amino acids. J lost 4 bases, V lost 6 bases, and 5 bases had no gene match. The germline V gene encodes CDR1 MRHNA and CDR2 SNTAGT. The CDR3 here is CASSALAGGPDTQYF. As DNA, the CDR3 is TGTGCCAGCAGCGCACTAGCGGGGGGCCCAGATACGCAGTATTTT.

The chain uses TRBV2 and TRBJ2-5; D is perhaps TRBD2 (7 bases). The CDR3 is made up of 15 amino acids. Germline V lookup: CDR1 SNHLY, CDR2 FYNNEI. The V and J ends lost 8 bases and 4 bases respectively, with 20 bases between them. The CDR3 loop reads CASLALRGGGETQYF. CDR3 DNA sequence: TGTGCCAGCCTGGCCCTTAGGGGGGGCGGAGAGACCCAGTACTTC.

This sequence joins TRBV5-1 and TRBJ2-1, with TRBD2 identical over 8 bases. This CDR3 has 15 amino acids. V lost 3 bases to trimming and J lost 6 bases; unmatched junction nucleotides: 8. CDR1 SGHRS and CDR2 YFSETQ come from the germline V gene. The chain's CDR3 is CASSSRGGLSNEQFF. The DNA of the CDR3 is TGCGCCAGCAGCTCCCGGGGGGGCCTGTCCAATGAGCAGTTCTTC. Full variable domain (missing parts from reference TRBV5-1 and TRBJ2-1): KAGVTQTPRYLIKTRGQQVTLSCSPISGHRSVSWYQQTPGQGLQFLFEYFSETQRNKGNFPGRFSGRQFSNSRSEMNVSTLELGDSALYLCASSSRGGLSNEQFFGPGTRLTVL.

The V and J genes are TRBV5-6 and TRBJ1-2; the D is unclear. Germline CDR1 SGHDT, CDR2 YYEEEE. Trimming cost V 0 bases and J 4 bases, with 10 bases left between them. The CDR3 is 14 amino acids. The CDR3 sequence: CASSLGAGPYGYTF. The CDR3 DNA reads as TGTGCCAGCAGCTTGGGGGCAGGTCCCTATGGCTACACCTTC.

Here the CDR3 DNA reads TGTGCCAGCAGTTACGGCGGGACATTGAATTACGAGCAGTACTTC. It codes for CASSYGGTLNYEQYF. J is TRBJ2-5 and V is TRBV6-5; D possibly uses TRBD1 or TRBD2 (6 bases each). The end of the DNA fits TRBJ2-7 better, so the J call may be wrong. The length of the CDR3 is 15 residues. In germline, CDR1 is MNHEY, CDR2 SVGAGI.

The V call is TRBV5-4, the J call TRBJ2-7; TRBD1 aligns across 7 bases. In germline, CDR1 is SGHNT, CDR2 YYREEE (reference sequence). V gave up 1 base and J gave up 2 bases; unmatched junction bases: 6. This CDR3 is 15 amino acids long. The CDR3 is CASSLRDRSAYEQYF. CDR3 DNA: TGTGCCAGCAGCTTGCGGGACAGATCCGCCTACGAGCAGTACTTC.

The chain has TRBV7-3 and TRBJ2-3; weak D call: TRBD2 (6 bases). Germline V CDR1 and CDR2: SGHTA, FQGTGA. This CDR3 contains 14 residues. Trimming removed 5 bases from V and 4 bases from J, with 13 bases in between. CDR3 protein: CASSGTSSADTQYF. CDR3 in DNA: TGTGCCAGCAGCGGAACTAGCTCGGCAGATACGCAGTATTTT.

The rearrangement links TRBV6-5 to TRBJ2-3; 7 nucleotides align to TRBD1. The J segment lost 3 bases and the V segment lost 0 bases, leaving 6 bases of the junction unmatched. Looked up from germline, CDR1 is MNHEY and CDR2 is SVGAGI. This CDR3 contains 16 residues. CDR3 sequence (DNA): TGTGCCAGCAGTTACTCGTCAGGGGGTCCGACAGATACGCAGTATTTT. Residues: CASSYSSGGPTDTQYF.

CDR3 sequence reads: CASSDRRGGAGNQPQHF. The CDR3 DNA sequence: TGTGCCAGCAGTGATCGTCGGGGCGGGGCTGGCAATCAGCCCCAGCATTTT. The chain combines TRBV6-1 with TRBJ1-5; D perhaps matches TRBD1 (5 bases). CDR3 length: 17 amino acids. V was trimmed by 3 bases and J by 2 bases, leaving 17 bases between them. CDR1 MNHNS and CDR2 SASEGT come from the germline V gene.

Only a few counts were recorded for this clone. The rearrangement links TRBV7-6 to TRBJ1-1; 8 bases match TRBD1. The CDR3 is 12 residues long. Germline values: CDR1 SGHVS, CDR2 FNYEAQ. The ends lost 5 bases at V and 8 bases at J; junction bases unmatched: 4. In nucleotides, the CDR3 is TGTGCCAGCAGCCCTTGGACAGGGGAAGCTTTCTTT. Amino acid sequence: CASSPWTGEAFF.

CDR3 DNA: TGTGCCAGCAGCATGAAAACAGGGGGTCCCTCCTACGAGCAGTACTTC. Encoded protein: CASSMKTGGPSYEQYF. The chain carries TRBV21-1 and TRBJ2-7; the DNA was not used to check the table's D call, TRBD1. TRBV21-1 is given as a pseudogene. The CDR3 is 16 amino acids.

CDR3 sequence reads: CASSFSVTDTQYF. The CDR3 nucleotides are TGTGCCAGCAGCTTCTCGGTCACAGATACGCAGTATTTT. This chain uses TRBV7-3 with TRBJ2-3; no clear D gene. V lost 3 bases and J 2 bases, leaving 6 bases between the germline ends. Germline V lookup: CDR1 SGHTA, CDR2 FQGTGA. There are 13 residues in the CDR3. Complete variable domain (other parts from reference TRBV7-3 and TRBJ2-3): GAGVSQTPSNKVTEKGKYVELRCDPISGHTALYWYRQSLGQGPEFLIYFQGTGAADDSGLPNDRFFAVRPEGSVSTLKIQRTERGDSAVYLCASSFSVTDTQYFGPGTRLTVL.

The chain employs TRBV7-2 and TRBJ2-3, with 12 bases matching TRBD1. CDR3 length: 15 residues. CDR1 and CDR2 (germline): SGHTA, FQGNSA. V was clipped by 5 bases and J by 7 bases; unmatched bases: 7. CDR3 nucleotide sequence: TGTGCCAGCAGCGTATCGGGACAGGGGGCACATACGCAGTATTTT. As protein: CASSVSGQGAHTQYF.